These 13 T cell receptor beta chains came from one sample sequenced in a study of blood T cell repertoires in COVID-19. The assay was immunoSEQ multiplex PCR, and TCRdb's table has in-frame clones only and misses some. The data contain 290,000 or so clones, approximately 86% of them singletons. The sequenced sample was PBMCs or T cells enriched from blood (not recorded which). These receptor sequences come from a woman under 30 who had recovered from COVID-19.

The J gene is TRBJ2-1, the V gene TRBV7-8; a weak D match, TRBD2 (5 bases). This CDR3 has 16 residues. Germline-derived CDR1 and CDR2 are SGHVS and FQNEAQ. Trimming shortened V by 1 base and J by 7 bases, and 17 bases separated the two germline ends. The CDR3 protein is CASSLVREFNRNEQFF. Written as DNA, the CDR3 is TGTGCCAGCAGCTTAGTCCGGGAATTTAATAGGAATGAGCAGTTCTTC.

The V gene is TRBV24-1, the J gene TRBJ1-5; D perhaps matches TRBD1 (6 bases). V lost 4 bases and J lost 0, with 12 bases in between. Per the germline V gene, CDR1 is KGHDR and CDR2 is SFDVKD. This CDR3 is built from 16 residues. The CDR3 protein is CATSDRTESSNQPQHF. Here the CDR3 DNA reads TGTGCCACCAGTGACAGGACAGAAAGTAGCAATCAGCCCCAGCATTTT.

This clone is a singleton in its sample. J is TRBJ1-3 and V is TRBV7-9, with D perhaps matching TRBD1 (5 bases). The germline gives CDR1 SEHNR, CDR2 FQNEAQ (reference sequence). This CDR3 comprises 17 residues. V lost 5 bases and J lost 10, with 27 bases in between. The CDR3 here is CASSQMNKTVRRVTIYF. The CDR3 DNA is TGTGCCAGCAGCCAGATGAACAAGACAGTCCGGCGTGTTACCATATATTTT.

For the CDR3, the DNA is TGTGCCAGCAGCCAACTAGCGGGAGGGCCAGGGGAGACCCAGTACTTC. It is translated as CASSQLAGGPGETQYF. The chain couples TRBV4-2 to TRBJ2-5, with 12 bases lining up with TRBD2. The germline CDR1 and CDR2 sequences are LGHNA and YNFKEQ. The CDR3 runs 16 residues. The V segment lost 2 bases and the J segment 5 bases; nucleotides outside the gene matches: 6.

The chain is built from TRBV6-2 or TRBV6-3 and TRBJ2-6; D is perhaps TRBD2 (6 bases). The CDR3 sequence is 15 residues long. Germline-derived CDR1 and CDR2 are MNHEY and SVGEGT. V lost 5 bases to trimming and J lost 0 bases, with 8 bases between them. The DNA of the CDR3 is TGTGCCAGCAGTCCCGGGGGCTCTGGGGCCAACGTCCTGACTTTC. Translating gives CASSPGGSGANVLTF.

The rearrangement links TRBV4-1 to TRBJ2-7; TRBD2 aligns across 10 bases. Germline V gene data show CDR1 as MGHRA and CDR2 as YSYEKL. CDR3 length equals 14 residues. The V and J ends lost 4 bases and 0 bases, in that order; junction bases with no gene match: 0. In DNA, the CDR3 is TGCGCCAGCAGCCGACTAGCGGGCTCCTACGAGCAGTACTTC. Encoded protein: CASSRLAGSYEQYF.

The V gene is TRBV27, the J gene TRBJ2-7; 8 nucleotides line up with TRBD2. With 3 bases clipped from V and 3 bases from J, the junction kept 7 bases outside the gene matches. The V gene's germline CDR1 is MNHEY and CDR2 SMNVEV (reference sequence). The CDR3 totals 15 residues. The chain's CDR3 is CASSFFSGDGYEQYF. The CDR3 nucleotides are TGTGCCAGCAGTTTCTTTAGCGGGGATGGCTACGAGCAGTACTTC.

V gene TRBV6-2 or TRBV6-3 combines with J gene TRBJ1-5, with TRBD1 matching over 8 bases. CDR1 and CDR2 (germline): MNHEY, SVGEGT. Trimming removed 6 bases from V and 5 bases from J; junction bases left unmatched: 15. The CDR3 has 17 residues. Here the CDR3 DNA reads TGTGCCAGCAGCACCGACAGGGGAGTAGGAGCAGATCAGCCCCAGCATTTT. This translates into CASSTDRGVGADQPQHF.

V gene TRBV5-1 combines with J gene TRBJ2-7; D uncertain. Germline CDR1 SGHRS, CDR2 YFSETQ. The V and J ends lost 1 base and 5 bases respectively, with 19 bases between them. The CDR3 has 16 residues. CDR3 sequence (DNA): TGCGCCAGCAGCTTGTATGTGGTTGAGAGTCCCCACGAGCAGTACTTC. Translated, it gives CASSLYVVESPHEQYF.

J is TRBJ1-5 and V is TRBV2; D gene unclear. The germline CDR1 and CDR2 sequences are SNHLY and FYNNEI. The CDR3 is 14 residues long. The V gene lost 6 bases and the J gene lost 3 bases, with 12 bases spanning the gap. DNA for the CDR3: TGTGCCAGCAGCCCTTTGTTATCCAATCAGCCCCAGCATTTT. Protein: CASSPLLSNQPQHF.

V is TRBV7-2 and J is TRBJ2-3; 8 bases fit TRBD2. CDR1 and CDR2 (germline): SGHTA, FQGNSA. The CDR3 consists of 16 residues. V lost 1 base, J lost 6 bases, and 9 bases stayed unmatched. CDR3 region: CASSLGAGGAKDTQYF. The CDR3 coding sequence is TGTGCCAGCAGCTTAGGTGCGGGGGGCGCGAAGGATACGCAGTATTTT.

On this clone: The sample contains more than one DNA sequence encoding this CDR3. In nucleotides, the CDR3 is TGTGCCAGTAGTATAGGCGCCAGAGGGAATCAGCCCCAGCATTTT. It encodes CASSIGARGNQPQHF. V and J are TRBV19 and TRBJ1-5; D ambiguous. Germline-derived CDR1 and CDR2 are LNHDA and SQIVND (reference sequence). The CDR3 extends over 15 amino acids. V was pared by 1 base and J by 4 bases, with 11 bases between.

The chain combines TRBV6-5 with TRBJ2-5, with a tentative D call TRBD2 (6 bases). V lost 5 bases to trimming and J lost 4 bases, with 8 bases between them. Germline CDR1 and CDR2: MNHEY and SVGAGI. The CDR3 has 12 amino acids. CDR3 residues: CASSPGGETQYF. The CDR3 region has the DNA TGTGCCAGCAGTCCCGGGGGAGAGACCCAGTACTTC.